The 14 T cell receptor beta chains presented below share a single source sample, sequenced in a study of shared clonotypes between healthy human individuals. In the naive CD8 group, cells lacked CD45RO and were positively selected for CCR7, so terminally differentiated effector memory CD45RA+ cells were left out. Clones were sequenced by immunoSEQ multiplex PCR, and TCRdb holds only the in-frame ones, with some missing. The sample carries roughly 650,000 clones, 96% recorded once. Sequenced: naive CD8+ T cells sorted from blood. Receptors originate from a woman in her 30s in good health.

The J gene is TRBJ2-3, the V gene TRBV6-6, with 9 bases aligning to TRBD2. The CDR3 covers 14 residues. Germline V gives CDR1 MNHNY, CDR2 SVGAGI (reference sequence). V gave up 4 bases and J gave up 1 base; unmatched junction bases: 0. For the CDR3, the DNA is TGTGCCAGCAGTTGGACTAGCGGCACAGATACGCAGTATTTT. Protein product: CASSWTSGTDTQYF.

The genes are TRBV5-4 and TRBJ1-2; D unclear. Looked up from germline, CDR1 is SGHNT and CDR2 is YYREEE (reference sequence). Trimming cost V 0 bases and J 6 bases, with 9 bases left between them. CDR3 length: 13 residues. The CDR3 sequence is CASSLGWQDGYTF. CDR3 DNA: TGTGCCAGCAGCTTGGGTTGGCAGGATGGCTACACCTTC.

CDR3 coding DNA: TGTGCCAGCAGTTTCTCGCCCTTTGGAGATACGCAGTATTTT. This gives the protein CASSFSPFGDTQYF. The chain links TRBV28 to TRBJ2-3; no reliable D call. The germline CDR1 and CDR2 sequences are MDHEN and SYDVKM. CDR3 length: 14 amino acids. Trimming removed 3 bases at V and 5 bases at J, with 12 bases between.

This clone was seen a single time. V usage is TRBV5-4 and J usage is TRBJ1-5; 10 bases match TRBD1. V was clipped by 4 bases and J by 2 bases; unmatched bases: 6. Germline V gene data show CDR1 as SGHNT and CDR2 as YYREEE (reference sequence). The CDR3 loop spans 16 amino acids. The CDR3 is CASSLLGTGGNQPQHF. The CDR3 DNA reads TGTGCCAGCAGCCTCCTCGGGACAGGGGGCAATCAGCCCCAGCATTTT.

V usage is TRBV28 and J usage is TRBJ2-5, with D maybe TRBD1 (5 bases). There are 10 residues in the CDR3. The germline gives CDR1 MDHEN, CDR2 SYDVKM. Between the trimmed V and J ends, which lost 4 bases and 13 bases, there was a span of 10 bases. The CDR3 here is CASSSTDWYF. CDR3 bases: TGTGCCAGCAGTTCGACAGACTGGTACTTC.

On this clone: This same CDR3 is encoded by further DNA sequences in the sample. V and J are TRBV7-8 and TRBJ2-2; 8 bases are a match to TRBD2. From germline, CDR1 is SGHVS and CDR2 FQNEAQ. Unmatched junction bases numbered 2, after V lost 5 bases and J lost 0 bases. This CDR3 has 15 amino acids. CDR3 nucleotide sequence: TGTGCCAGCAGCCTGGGACTAGCGAACACCGGGGAGCTGTTTTTT. Residues: CASSLGLANTGELFF.

This clone was detected only once. V is TRBV7-2 and J is TRBJ2-3; D ambiguous. The CDR3 has 13 residues. Germline values: CDR1 SGHTA, CDR2 FQGNSA. Trimming shortened V by 5 bases and J by 0 bases, and 6 bases separated the two germline ends. The CDR3, as DNA: TGTGCCAGCAGCCAGCCGAGCACAGATACGCAGTATTTT. Encoded protein: CASSQPSTDTQYF. Together with reference TRBV7-2 and TRBJ2-3, the CDR3 gives the full variable domain: GAGVSQSPSNKVTEKGKDVELRCDPISGHTALYWYRQSLGQGLEFLIYFQGNSAPDKSGLPSDRFSAERTGGSVSTLTIQRTQQEDSAVYLCASSQPSTDTQYFGPGTRLTVL.

V is TRBV5-6 and J is TRBJ2-7; D may be TRBD1 (5 bases). This CDR3 has 15 residues. CDR1 is SGHDT and CDR2 is YYEEEE in the germline V gene. The V and J ends lost 4 bases and 2 bases respectively, with 16 bases between them. CDR3 sequence reads: CASSAGSRPPYEQYF. CDR3 DNA: TGTGCCAGCAGCGCAGGGTCGAGACCGCCCTACGAGCAGTACTTC.

V gene TRBV7-6 combines with J gene TRBJ2-2; 13 bases are shared with TRBD2. The CDR3 is 17 residues long. V was pared by 4 bases and J by 6 bases, with 8 bases of the junction left unmatched. Germline V gene data show CDR1 as SGHVS and CDR2 as FNYEAQ. The CDR3 nucleotides read TGTGCCAGCAGCTACGGACTAGCGGGAGATAGCGCCGGGGAGCTGTTTTTT. Translated, it gives CASSYGLAGDSAGELFF.

The CDR3 region has the DNA TGCGCCAGCAGCTTCAGGGTAGCGGGAGCGGCAGATACGCAGTATTTT. Its protein product is CASSFRVAGAADTQYF. The rearrangement uses TRBV5-1 and TRBJ2-3, with 9 bases matching TRBD2. CDR1 is SGHRS, CDR2 YFSETQ, per germline. The CDR3 runs 16 residues. V dropped 2 bases and J dropped 4; count of bases not matched to a gene: 8.

The V call is TRBV9, the J call TRBJ2-1, with 7 bases fitting TRBD2. Germline lookup yields CDR1 SGDLS and CDR2 YYNGEE. The junction had 10 bases not matched to a gene; V was cut back by 1 base and J by 6 bases. There are 16 residues in the CDR3. In DNA form, the CDR3 reads TGTGCCAGCAGCGTATCGGGGGGAGAGGCGGGCAATGAGCAGTTCTTC. It translates to CASSVSGGEAGNEQFF.

The chain combines TRBV11-2 with TRBJ2-3, with 8 nucleotides matching TRBD2. V shed 3 bases, J shed 7 bases, and the junction held 9 bases outside the gene matches. The germline CDR1 and CDR2 sequences are SGHAT and FQNNGV. The CDR3 sequence is 15 residues long. CDR3 residues: CASSLEGLVTYTQYF. CDR3 DNA: TGTGCCAGCAGCTTGGAGGGACTAGTGACTTATACGCAGTATTTT.

The chain couples TRBV6-5 to TRBJ1-6; D is ambiguous. Germline V gene data show CDR1 as MNHEY and CDR2 as SVGAGI. Trimming took off 0 bases at V and 8 bases at J, with 5 bases between the two ends. The length of the CDR3 is 13 residues. The DNA for the CDR3 is TGTGCCAGCAGTTACTCCGGTTATTCACCCCTCCACTTT. Its translation: CASSYSGYSPLHF.

The chain uses TRBV27 and TRBJ2-7; D unclear. The V end lost 0 bases, the J end lost 2 bases, and 14 bases lay between the germline ends. This CDR3 region has 16 residues. Germline lookup yields CDR1 MNHEY and CDR2 SMNVEV (reference sequence). CDR3 in amino acids: CASSLSTSTIAYEQYF. The CDR3 region has the DNA TGTGCCAGCAGTTTATCAACGAGCACCATAGCCTACGAGCAGTACTTC.